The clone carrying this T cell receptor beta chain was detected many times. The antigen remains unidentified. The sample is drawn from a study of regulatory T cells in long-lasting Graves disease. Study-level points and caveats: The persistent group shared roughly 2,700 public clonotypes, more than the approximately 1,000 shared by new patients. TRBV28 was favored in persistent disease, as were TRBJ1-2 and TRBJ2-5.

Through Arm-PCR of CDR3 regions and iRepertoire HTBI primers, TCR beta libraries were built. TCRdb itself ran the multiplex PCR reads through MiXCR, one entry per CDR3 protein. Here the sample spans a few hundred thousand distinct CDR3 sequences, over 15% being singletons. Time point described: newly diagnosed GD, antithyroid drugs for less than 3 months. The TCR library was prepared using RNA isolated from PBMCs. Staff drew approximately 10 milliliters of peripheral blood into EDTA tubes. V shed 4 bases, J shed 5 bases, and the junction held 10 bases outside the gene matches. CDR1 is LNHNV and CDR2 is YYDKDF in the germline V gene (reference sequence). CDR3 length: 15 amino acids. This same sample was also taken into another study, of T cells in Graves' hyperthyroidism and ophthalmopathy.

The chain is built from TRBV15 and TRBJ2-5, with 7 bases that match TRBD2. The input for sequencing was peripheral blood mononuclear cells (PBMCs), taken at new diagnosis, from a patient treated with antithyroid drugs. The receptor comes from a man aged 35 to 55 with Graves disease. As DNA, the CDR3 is TGTGCCACCAGCATACTAGGCGACGGGGGGGAGACCCAGTACTTC. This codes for CATSILGDGGETQYF.